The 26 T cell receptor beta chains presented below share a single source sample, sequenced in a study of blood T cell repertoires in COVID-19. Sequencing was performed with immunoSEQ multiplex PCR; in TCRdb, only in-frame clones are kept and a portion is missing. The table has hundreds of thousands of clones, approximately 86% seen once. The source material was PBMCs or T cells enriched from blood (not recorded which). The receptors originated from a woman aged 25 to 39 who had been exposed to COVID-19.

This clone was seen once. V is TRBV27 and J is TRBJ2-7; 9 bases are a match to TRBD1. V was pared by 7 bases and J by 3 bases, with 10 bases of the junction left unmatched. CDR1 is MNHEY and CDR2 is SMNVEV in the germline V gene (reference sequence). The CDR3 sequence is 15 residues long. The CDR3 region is CASTEMTGGDYEQYF. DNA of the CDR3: TGTGCCAGCACCGAGATGACAGGGGGGGACTACGAGCAGTACTTC.

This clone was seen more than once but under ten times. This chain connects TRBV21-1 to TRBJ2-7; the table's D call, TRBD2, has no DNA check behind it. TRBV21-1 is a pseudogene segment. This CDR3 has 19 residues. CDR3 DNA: TGTGCCAGCAGCAAAGGATATCGGGGACTAGCGGGGGGAAATGGCGAGCAGTACTTC. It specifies CASSKGYRGLAGGNGEQYF.

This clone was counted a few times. The CDR3 DNA is TGTGCCAGCAGCGCGCAGCTCGGGGACGAGCAGTACTTC. The encoded protein is CASSAQLGDEQYF. The chain joins TRBV3-1 (or the pseudogene TRBV3-2) to TRBJ2-7, with D tentatively TRBD2 (5 bases). Germline loops: CDR1 LGHDT, CDR2 YNNKEL (reference sequence). Trimming removed 5 bases from V and 5 bases from J, with 13 bases in between. The CDR3 runs to 13 residues.

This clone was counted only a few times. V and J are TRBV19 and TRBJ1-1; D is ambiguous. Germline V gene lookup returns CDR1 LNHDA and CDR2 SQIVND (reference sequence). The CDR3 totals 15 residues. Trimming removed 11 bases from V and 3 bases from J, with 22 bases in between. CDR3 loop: CAPKRADGEDTEAFF. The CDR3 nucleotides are TGTGCCCCCAAGAGGGCCGACGGGGAGGACACTGAAGCTTTCTTT.

CDR3 coding DNA: TGTGCCAGCAGTGCTACGGGGGTCCAAGAGACCCAGTACTTC. Encoded protein: CASSATGVQETQYF. The chain uses TRBV3-1 (or the pseudogene TRBV3-2) and TRBJ2-5; maybe TRBD2 (6 bases). Trimming pared 6 bases from V and 1 base from J, leaving 12 bases between. In germline, CDR1 is LGHDT, CDR2 YNNKEL (reference sequence). The CDR3 is 14 residues long.

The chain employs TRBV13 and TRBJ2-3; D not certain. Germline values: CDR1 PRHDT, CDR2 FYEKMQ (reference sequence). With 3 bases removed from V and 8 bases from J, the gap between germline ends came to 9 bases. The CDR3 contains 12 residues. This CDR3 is CASSFEQPTQYF. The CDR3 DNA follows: TGTGCCAGCAGCTTTGAACAGCCTACGCAGTATTTT.

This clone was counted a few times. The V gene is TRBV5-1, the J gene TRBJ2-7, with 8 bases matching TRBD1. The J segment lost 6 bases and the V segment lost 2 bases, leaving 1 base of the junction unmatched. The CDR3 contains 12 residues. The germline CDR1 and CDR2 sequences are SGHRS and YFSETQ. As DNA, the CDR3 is TGCGCCAGCAGCTTCACAGGGGGCGAGCAGTACTTC. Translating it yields CASSFTGGEQYF.

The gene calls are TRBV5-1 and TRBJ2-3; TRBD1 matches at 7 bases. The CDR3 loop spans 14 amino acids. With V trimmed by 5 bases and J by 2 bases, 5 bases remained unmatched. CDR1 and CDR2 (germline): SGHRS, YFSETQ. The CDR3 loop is CASRRQGDTDTQYF. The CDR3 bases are TGCGCCAGCAGGCGACAGGGCGACACAGATACGCAGTATTTT.

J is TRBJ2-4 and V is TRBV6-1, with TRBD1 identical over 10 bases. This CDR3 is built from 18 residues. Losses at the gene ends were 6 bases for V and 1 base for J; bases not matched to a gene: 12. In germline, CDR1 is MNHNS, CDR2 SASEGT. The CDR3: CASRERTGTGVAKNIQYF. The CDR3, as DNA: TGTGCCAGCAGAGAAAGGACCGGGACAGGGGTTGCCAAAAACATTCAGTACTTC.

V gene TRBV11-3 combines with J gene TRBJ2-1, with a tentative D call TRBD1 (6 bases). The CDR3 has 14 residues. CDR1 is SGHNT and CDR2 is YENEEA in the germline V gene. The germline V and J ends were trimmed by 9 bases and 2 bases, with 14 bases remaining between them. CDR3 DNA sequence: TGTGCCAGTAGTAGGGGGACCGCCTACAATGAGCAGTTCTTC. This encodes CASSRGTAYNEQFF.

CDR3 sequence (DNA): TGTGCCATCAGTGAGGTCGGGAGTACCTACGAGCAGTACTTC. Translating gives CAISEVGSTYEQYF. The chain uses TRBV10-3 and TRBJ2-7; possible D gene TRBD2, 6 bases. V was shortened by 2 bases and J by 2 bases, with 10 bases between the two germline ends. Germline CDR1 reads ENHRY; CDR2 reads SYGVKD. The CDR3 spans 14 residues.

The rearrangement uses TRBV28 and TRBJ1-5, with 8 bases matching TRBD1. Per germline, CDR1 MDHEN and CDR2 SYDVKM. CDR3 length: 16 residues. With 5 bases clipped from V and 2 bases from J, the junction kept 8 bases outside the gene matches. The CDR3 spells CASSLRTGIRNQPQHF. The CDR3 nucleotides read TGTGCCAGCAGTCTACGGACAGGGATCCGCAATCAGCCCCAGCATTTT.

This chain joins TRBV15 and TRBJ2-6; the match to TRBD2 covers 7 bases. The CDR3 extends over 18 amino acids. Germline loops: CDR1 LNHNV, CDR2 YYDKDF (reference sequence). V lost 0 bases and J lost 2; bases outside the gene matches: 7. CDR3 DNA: TGTGCCACCAGCAGAGATCCAGGCGGGGGTCCTGGGGCCAACGTCCTGACTTTC. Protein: CATSRDPGGGPGANVLTF. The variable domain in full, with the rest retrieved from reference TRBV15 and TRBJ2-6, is DAMVIQNPRYQVTQFGKPVTLSCSQTLNHNVMYWYQQKSSQAPKLLFHYYDKDFNNEADTPDNFQSRRPNTSFCFLDIRSPGLGDTAMYLCATSRDPGGGPGANVLTFGAGSRLTVL.

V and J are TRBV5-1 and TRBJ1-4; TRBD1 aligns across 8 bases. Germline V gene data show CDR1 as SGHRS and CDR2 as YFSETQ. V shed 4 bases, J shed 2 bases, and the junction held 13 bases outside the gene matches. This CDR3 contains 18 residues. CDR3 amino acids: CASSQRTGSFQTNEKLFF. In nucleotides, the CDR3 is TGCGCCAGCAGCCAACGGACAGGGTCGTTTCAGACTAATGAAAAACTGTTTTTT.

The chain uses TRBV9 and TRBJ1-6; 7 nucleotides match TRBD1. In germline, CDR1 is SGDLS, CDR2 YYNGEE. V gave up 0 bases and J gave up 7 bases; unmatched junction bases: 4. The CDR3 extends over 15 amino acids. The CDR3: CASSVEGQVNSPLHF. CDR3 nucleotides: TGTGCCAGCAGCGTAGAAGGACAGGTGAATTCACCCCTCCACTTT.

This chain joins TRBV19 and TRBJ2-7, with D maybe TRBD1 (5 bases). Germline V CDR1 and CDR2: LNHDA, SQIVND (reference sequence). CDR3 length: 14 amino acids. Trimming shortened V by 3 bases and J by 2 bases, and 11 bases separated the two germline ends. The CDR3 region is CASSIRQGTYEQYF. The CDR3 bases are TGTGCCAGTAGTATCCGGCAGGGAACCTACGAGCAGTACTTC.

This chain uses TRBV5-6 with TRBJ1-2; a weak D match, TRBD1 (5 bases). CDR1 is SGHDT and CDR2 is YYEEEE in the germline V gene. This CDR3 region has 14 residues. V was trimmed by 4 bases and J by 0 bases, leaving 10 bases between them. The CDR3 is CASSVTVSNYGYTF. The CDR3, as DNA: TGTGCCAGCAGCGTGACAGTTTCTAACTATGGCTACACCTTC.

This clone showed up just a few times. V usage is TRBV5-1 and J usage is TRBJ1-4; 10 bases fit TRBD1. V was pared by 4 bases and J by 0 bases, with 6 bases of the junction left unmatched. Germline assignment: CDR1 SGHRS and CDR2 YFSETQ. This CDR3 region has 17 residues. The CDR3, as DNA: TGCGCCAGCAGCCAGAGGGGGACAGGGGCAACTAATGAAAAACTGTTTTTT. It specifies CASSQRGTGATNEKLFF.

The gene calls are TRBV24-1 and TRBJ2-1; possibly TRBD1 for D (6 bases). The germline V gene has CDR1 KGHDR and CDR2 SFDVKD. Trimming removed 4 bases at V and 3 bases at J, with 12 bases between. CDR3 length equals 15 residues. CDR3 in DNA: TGTGCCACCAGTGACGCACAGGGAAACTACAATGAGCAGTTCTTC. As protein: CATSDAQGNYNEQFF.

This chain's CDR3 is CASSQGSGGVSGELFF. CDR3 nucleotides: TGTGCCAGCAGCCAAGGGAGCGGGGGGGTATCCGGGGAGCTGTTTTTT. The chain links TRBV3-1 (or the pseudogene TRBV3-2) to TRBJ2-2; TRBD2 matches 10 bases. The CDR3 runs to 16 residues. Germline V CDR1 and CDR2: LGHDT, YNNKEL (reference sequence). Trimming at V came to 1 base and at J to 6 bases, leaving 5 bases not matched to a gene.

The CDR3 loop reads CAWSWGQGARGQETQYF. DNA of the CDR3: TGTGCCTGGAGTTGGGGACAGGGGGCTAGGGGGCAAGAGACCCAGTACTTC. This rearrangement joins TRBV30 to TRBJ2-5; 12 bases are a match to TRBD1. Looked up from germline, CDR1 is GTSNPN and CDR2 is SVGIG (reference sequence). Trimming at V came to 2 bases and at J to 2 bases, leaving 9 bases not matched to a gene. The CDR3 has 17 amino acids.

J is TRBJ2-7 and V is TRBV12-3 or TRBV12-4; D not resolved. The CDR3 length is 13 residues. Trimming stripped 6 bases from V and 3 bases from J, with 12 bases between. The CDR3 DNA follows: TGTGCCAGCAGAAACAATCAGAACTACGAGCAGTACTTC. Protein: CASRNNQNYEQYF.

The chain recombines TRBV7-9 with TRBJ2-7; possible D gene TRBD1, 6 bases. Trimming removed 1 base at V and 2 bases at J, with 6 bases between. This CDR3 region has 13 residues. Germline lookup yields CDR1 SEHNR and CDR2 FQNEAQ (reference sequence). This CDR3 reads CASSLGTAYEQYF. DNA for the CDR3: TGTGCCAGCAGCTTAGGGACAGCCTACGAGCAGTACTTC.

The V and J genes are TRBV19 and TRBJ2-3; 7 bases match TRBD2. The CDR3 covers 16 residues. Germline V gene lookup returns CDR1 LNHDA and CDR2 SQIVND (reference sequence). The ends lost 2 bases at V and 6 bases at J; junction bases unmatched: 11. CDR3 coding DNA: TGTGCCAGTAGTATAAACAGGCGGGACGGGGGGGATACGCAGTATTTT. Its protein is CASSINRRDGGDTQYF.

The DNA for the CDR3 is TGTGCCAGCAGTGTTGCGGGTACATTCCATCAGCCCCAGCATTTT. Translating gives CASSVAGTFHQPQHF. The J gene is TRBJ1-5, the V gene TRBV2; D ambiguous. The V end lost 4 bases, the J end lost 5 bases, and 15 bases lay between the germline ends. Germline V gives CDR1 SNHLY, CDR2 FYNNEI. This CDR3 region has 15 residues.

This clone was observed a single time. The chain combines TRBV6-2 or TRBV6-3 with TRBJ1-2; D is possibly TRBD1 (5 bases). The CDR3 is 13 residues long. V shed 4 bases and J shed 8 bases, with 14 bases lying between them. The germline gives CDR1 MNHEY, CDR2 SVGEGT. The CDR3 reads CASSFRASGGYTF. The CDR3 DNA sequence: TGTGCCAGCAGTTTCAGGGCCTCGGGCGGCTACACCTTC.